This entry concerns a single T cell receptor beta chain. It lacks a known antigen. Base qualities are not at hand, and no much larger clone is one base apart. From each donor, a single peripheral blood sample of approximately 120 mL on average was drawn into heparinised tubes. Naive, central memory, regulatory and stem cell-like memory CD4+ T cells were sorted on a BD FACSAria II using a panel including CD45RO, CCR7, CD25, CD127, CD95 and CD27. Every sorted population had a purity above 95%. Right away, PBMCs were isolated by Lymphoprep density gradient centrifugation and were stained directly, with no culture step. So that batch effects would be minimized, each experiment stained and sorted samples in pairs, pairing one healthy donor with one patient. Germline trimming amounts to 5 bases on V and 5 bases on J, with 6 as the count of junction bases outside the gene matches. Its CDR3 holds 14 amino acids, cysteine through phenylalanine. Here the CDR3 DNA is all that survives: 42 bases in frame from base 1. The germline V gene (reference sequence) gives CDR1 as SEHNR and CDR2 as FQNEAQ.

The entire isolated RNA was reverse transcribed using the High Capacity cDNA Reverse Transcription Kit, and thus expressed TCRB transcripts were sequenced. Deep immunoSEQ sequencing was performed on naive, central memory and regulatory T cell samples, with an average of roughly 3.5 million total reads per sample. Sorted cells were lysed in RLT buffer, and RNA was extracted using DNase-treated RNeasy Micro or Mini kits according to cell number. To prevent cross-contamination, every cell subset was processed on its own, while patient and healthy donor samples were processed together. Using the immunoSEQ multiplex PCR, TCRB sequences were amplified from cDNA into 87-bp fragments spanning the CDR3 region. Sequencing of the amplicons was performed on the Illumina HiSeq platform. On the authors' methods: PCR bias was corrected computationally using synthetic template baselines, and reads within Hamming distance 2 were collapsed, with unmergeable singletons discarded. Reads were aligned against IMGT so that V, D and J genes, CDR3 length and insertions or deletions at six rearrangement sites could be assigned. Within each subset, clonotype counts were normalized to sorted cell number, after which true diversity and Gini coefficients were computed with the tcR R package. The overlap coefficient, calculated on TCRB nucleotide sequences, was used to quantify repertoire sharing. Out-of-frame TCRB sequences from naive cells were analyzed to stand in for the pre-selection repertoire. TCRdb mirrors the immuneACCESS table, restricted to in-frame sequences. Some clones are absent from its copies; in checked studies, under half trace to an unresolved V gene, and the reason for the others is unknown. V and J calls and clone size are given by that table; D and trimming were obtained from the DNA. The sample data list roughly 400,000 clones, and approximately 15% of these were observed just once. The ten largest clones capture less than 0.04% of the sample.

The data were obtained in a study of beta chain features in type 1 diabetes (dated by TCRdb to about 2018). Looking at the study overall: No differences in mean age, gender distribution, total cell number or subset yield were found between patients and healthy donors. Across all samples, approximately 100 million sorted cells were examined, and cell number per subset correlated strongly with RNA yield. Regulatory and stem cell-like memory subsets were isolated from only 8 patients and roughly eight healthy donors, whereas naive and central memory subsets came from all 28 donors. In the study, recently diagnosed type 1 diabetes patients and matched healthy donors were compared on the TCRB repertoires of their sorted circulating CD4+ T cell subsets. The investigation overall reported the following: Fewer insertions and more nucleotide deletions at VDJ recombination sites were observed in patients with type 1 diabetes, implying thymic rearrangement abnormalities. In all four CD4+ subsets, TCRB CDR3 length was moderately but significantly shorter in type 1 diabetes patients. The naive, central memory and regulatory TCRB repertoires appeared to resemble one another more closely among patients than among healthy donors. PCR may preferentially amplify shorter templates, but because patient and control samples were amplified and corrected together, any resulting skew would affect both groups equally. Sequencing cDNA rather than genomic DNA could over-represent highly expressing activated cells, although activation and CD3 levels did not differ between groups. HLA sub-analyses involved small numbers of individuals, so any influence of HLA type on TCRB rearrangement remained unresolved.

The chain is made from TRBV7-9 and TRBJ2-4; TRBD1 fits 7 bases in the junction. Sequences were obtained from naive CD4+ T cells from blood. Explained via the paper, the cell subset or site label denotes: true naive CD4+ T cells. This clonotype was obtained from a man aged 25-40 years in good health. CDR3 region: CASSHGDSQNIQYF. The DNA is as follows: TGTGCCAGCAGCCATGGGGACAGCCAAAACATTCAGTACTTC.